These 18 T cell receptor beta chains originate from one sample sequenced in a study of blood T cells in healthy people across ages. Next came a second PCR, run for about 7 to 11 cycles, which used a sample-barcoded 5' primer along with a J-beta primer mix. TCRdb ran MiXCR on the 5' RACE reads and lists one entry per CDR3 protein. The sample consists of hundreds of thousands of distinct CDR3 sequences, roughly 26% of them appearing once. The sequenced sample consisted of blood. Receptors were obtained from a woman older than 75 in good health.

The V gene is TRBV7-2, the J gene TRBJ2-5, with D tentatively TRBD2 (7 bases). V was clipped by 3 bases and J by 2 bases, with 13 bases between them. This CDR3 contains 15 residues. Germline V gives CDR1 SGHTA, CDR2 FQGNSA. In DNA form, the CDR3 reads TGTGCCAGCAGCTTCTTAGGGGGGGCTCAAGAGACCCAGTACTTC. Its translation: CASSFLGGAQETQYF.

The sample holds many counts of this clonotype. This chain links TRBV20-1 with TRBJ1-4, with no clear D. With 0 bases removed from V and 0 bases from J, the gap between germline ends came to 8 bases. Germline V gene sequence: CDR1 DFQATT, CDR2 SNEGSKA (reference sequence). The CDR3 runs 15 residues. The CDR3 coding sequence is TGCAGTGCTAGAGATCGGAGGACAACTAATGAAAAACTGTTTTTT. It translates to CSARDRRTTNEKLFF.

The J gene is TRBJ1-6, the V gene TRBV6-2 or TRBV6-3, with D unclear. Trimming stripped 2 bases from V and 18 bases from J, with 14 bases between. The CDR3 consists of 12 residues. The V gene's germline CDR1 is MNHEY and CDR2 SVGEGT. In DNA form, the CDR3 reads TGTGCCAGCAGTTACCCCGTTGTTGACCCCCACTTT. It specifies CASSYPVVDPHF.

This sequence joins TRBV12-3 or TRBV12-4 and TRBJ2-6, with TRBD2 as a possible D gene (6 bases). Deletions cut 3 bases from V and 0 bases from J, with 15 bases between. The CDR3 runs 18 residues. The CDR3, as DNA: TGTGCCAGCAGTTTTCCCCTAGCGATCCTCTCTGGGGCCAACGTCCTGACTTTC. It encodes CASSFPLAILSGANVLTF.

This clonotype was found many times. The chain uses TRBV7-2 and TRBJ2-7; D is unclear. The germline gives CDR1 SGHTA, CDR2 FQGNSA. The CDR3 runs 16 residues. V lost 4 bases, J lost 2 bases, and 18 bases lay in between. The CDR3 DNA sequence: TGTGCCAGCAGCTCTGACACGATACATCCAACCTACGAGCAGTACTTC. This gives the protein CASSSDTIHPTYEQYF.

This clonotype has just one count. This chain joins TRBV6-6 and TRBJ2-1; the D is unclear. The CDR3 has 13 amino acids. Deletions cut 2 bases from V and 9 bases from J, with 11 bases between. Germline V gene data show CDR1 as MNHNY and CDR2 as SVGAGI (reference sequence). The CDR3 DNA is TGTGCCAGCAGTTACGGGCCAATCCTTGAGCAGTTCTTC. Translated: CASSYGPILEQFF.

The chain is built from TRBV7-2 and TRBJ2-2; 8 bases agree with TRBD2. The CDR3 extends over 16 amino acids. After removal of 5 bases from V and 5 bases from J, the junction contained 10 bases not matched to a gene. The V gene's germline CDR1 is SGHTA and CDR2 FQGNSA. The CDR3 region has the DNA TGTGCCAGCAGCCCTATGATGGCGGGGGGTACCGGGGAGCTGTTTTTT. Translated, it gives CASSPMMAGGTGELFF.

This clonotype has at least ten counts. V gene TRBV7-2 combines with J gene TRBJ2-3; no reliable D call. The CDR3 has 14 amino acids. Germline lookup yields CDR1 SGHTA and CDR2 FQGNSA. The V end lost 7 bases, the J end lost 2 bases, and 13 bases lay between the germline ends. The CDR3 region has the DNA TGTGCCAGCACCCTACGGCAGTCCACAGATACGCAGTATTTT. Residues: CASTLRQSTDTQYF.

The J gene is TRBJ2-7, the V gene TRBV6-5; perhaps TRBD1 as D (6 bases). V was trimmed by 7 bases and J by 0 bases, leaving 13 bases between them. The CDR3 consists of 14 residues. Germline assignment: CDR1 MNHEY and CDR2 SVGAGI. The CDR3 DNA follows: TGTGCCAGCACTTCAACAGGGAGCTCCTACGAGCAGTACTTC. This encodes CASTSTGSSYEQYF.

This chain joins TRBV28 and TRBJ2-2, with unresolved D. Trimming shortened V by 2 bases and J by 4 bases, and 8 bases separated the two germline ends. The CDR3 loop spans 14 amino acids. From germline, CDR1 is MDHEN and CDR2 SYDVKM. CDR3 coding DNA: TGTGCCAGCAGTTTAATGGGTTCCACCGGGGAGCTGTTTTTT. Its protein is CASSLMGSTGELFF.

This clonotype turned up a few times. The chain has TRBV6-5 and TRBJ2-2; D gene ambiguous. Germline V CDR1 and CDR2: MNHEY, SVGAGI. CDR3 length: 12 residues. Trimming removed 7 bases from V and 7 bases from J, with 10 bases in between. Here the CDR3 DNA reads TGTGCCAGCACTAAATACCGCGGGGAGCTGTTTTTT. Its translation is CASTKYRGELFF.

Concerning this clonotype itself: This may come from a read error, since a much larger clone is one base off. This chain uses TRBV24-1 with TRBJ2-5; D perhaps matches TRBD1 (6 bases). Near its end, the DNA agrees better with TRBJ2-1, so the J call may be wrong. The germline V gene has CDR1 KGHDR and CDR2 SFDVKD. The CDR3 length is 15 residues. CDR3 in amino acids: CATSDTRDTQETQFF. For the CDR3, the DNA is TGTGCCACCAGTGATACCCGGGACACCCAAGAGACCCAGTTCTTC.

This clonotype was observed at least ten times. The CDR3 DNA follows: TGTGCCAGCAGCTTGTGGACTAGCCAAGTGTTCACAGATACGCAGTATTTT. This translates into CASSLWTSQVFTDTQYF. The chain links TRBV5-6 to TRBJ2-3, with 8 bases matching TRBD2. V shed 1 base, J shed 2 bases, and the junction held 9 bases outside the gene matches. The CDR3 spans 17 residues. Germline V gene sequence: CDR1 SGHDT, CDR2 YYEEEE.

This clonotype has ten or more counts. The CDR3 reads CASSLEWGPKTQYF. For the CDR3, the DNA is TGTGCCAGCAGCTTGGAATGGGGGCCAAAGACCCAGTACTTC. This chain joins TRBV5-5 and TRBJ2-5, with D possibly being TRBD1 (6 bases). The V end was cut by 0 bases, the J end by 6 bases, with 12 bases between. This CDR3 is 14 amino acids long. Germline V CDR1 and CDR2: SGHKS, YYEKEE (reference sequence).

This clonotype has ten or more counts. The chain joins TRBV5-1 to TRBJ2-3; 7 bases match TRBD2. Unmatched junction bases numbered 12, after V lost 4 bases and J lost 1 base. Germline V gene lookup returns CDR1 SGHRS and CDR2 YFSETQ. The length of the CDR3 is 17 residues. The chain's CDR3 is CASSLLGGRARTDTQYF. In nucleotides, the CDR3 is TGCGCCAGCAGCCTTCTCGGGGGGAGGGCGCGCACAGATACGCAGTATTTT.

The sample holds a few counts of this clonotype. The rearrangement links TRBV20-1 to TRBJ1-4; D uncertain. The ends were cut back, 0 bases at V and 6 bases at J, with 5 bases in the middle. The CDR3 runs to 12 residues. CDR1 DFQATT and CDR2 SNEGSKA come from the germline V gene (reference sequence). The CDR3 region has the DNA TGCAGTGCTAGAGAAGGTTATGAAAAACTGTTTTTT. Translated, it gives CSAREGYEKLFF.

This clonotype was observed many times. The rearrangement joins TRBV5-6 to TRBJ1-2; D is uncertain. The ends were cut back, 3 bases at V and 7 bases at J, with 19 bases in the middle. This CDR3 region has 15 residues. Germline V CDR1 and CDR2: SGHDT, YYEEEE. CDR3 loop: CASSWWVAERSGYTF. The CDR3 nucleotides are TGTGCCAGCAGCTGGTGGGTGGCAGAGCGTAGTGGCTACACCTTC.

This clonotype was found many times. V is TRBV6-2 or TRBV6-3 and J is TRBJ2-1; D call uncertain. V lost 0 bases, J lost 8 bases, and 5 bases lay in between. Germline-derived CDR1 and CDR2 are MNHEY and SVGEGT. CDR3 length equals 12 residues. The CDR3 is CASSYSGYEQFF. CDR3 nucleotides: TGTGCCAGCAGTTACTCAGGTTATGAGCAGTTCTTC.